These 7 T cell receptor beta chains were all obtained from the same sample, sequenced in a study of shared clonotypes between healthy human individuals. Assay: immunoSEQ multiplex PCR; the TCRdb copy retains only in-frame clones and omits some. The sample lists about 680,000 clones; about 74% were seen once. Material for sequencing was memory CD4+ T cells sorted from blood. Subset denoted: CD45RA-negative fraction. Receptors were obtained from a woman aged 25 to 39 in good health.

Details on this clone: The junction departs from the called germline gene at one end, perhaps through a read error. The chain employs TRBV6-5 and TRBJ2-1; no clear D gene. CDR1 and CDR2 (germline): MNHEY, SVGAGI. The CDR3 is made up of 13 amino acids. The CDR3 spells CASRPTQYSEQFF. In DNA form, the CDR3 reads TGTGCCAGCAGACCGACCCAGTACAGTGAGCAGTTCTTC.

V and J are TRBV28 and TRBJ2-1; perhaps TRBD2 as D (6 bases). CDR1 is MDHEN, CDR2 SYDVKM, per germline. The CDR3 has 16 residues. Between the trimmed V and J ends, which lost 3 bases and 4 bases, there was a span of 16 bases. CDR3 in amino acids: CASSFSGGTRYNEQFF. CDR3 nucleotides: TGTGCCAGCAGTTTTTCTGGCGGGACGAGGTACAATGAGCAGTTCTTC.

This chain uses TRBV7-9 with TRBJ2-6; maybe TRBD2 (6 bases). CDR1 SEHNR and CDR2 FQNEAQ come from the germline V gene (reference sequence). This CDR3 is 14 amino acids long. CDR3 region: CANRGSSGANVLTF. CDR3 coding DNA: TGTGCTAACCGGGGGTCCTCTGGGGCCAACGTCCTGACTTTC.

The CDR3 region has the DNA TGTGCCAGCAGCTTCTGGGACAGGGGTGGCAATGAGCAGTTCTTC. Its protein is CASSFWDRGGNEQFF. The rearrangement uses TRBV11-2 and TRBJ2-1; 10 bases map to TRBD1. The CDR3 is made up of 15 amino acids. Per germline, CDR1 SGHAT and CDR2 FQNNGV. V lost 3 bases, J lost 6 bases, and 5 bases stayed unmatched.

The V and J genes are TRBV19 and TRBJ1-3; unclear D gene. The CDR3 is made up of 16 amino acids. Trimming removed 5 bases at V and 2 bases at J, with 16 bases between. Germline CDR1 reads LNHDA; CDR2 reads SQIVND (reference sequence). The CDR3, as DNA: TGTGCCAGTAGTGTTACTGGCTCAAGGGCTGGAAACACCATATATTTT. Its translation is CASSVTGSRAGNTIYF.

The V and J genes are TRBV28 and TRBJ2-1; no clear D gene. The CDR3 has 14 amino acids. Trimming took 6 bases from V and 7 from J, leaving 16 bases between them. CDR1 and CDR2 (germline): MDHEN, SYDVKM. CDR3 sequence reads: CASSQSVFENEQFF. CDR3 sequence (DNA): TGTGCCAGCAGCCAATCAGTGTTCGAGAATGAGCAGTTCTTC. Full variable domain (outside the CDR3, taken from reference TRBV28 and TRBJ2-1): DVKVTQSSRYLVKRTGEKVFLECVQDMDHENMFWYRQDPGLGLRLIYFSYDVKMKEKGDIPEGYSVSREKKERFSLILESASTNQTSMYLCASSQSVFENEQFFGPGTRLTVL.

In its sample, this clone was seen a few times. The chain employs TRBV7-8 and TRBJ2-3, with 13 bases matching TRBD2. Germline V gives CDR1 SGHVS, CDR2 FQNEAQ. CDR3 length equals 16 residues. J lost 2 bases, V lost 5 bases, and 4 bases had no gene match. The CDR3 DNA reads TGTGCCAGCAGCCCGGGACTAGCGGGGAACACAGATACGCAGTATTTT. It translates to CASSPGLAGNTDTQYF.